This TCR beta chain comes out of a study of cytomegalovirus exposure and HLA in healthy donors. The primer mix had 60 Vbeta and 13 Jbeta primers. The protocol was immunoSEQ multiplex PCR, while the TCRdb copy is restricted to in-frame clones and leaves out a portion. The data show around 140,000 clones, approximately 80% seen once. Each of the donors was a healthy bone marrow donor. Trimming shortened V by 0 bases and J by 10 bases, and 13 bases separated the two germline ends. CDR3 length: 13 residues. Germline V gene sequence: CDR1 SGHRS, CDR2 YFSETQ. The sequenced material came from PBMCs. This receptor was obtained from a young woman in good health and CMV-seropositive. The chain employs TRBV5-1 and TRBJ1-1; no firm D call. Here the CDR3 reads CASSLGEVSAAFF. In DNA, the CDR3 is TGCGCCAGCAGCTTGGGGGAGGTCTCGGCAGCTTTCTTT.